This T cell receptor (beta chain) was captured in a study of blood T cell repertoires in COVID-19. This CDR3 region has 11 residues. Trimming took 3 bases from V and 10 from J, leaving 10 bases between them. The germline V gene encodes CDR1 DFQATT and CDR2 SNEGSKA (reference sequence). Enrolled during active infection, Seattle patients were then followed longitudinally. As processed by the authors: From reference gene primer amplification, estimates of nucleated cell counts were derived. Libraries were prepared by immunoSEQ multiplex PCR; TCRdb keeps only in-frame clonotypes and omits some of them. The DNA was the basis for D and trimming; V, J and clone size are from that table. The data show some 180,000 clones, with around 80% seen just once and 6.5% to 9% held by the top ten.

The clonotype comes from a woman between 35 and 50 years old with COVID-19, enrolled during active disease. The chain couples TRBV20-1 to TRBJ2-1; perhaps TRBD2 as D (5 bases). The sequencing sample was made of peripheral blood. In nucleotides, the CDR3 is TGCAGTGCTAGGGCCGGGGTCGAGCAGTTCTTC. Residues: CSARAGVEQFF.